This TCR beta chain emerged from a study of patients and donors after allogeneic stem cell transplantation. This CDR3 spans 14 amino acids. Germline V gene sequence: CDR1 SGHVS, CDR2 FQNEAQ. V shed 1 base and J shed 12 bases, with 18 bases lying between them. TCRdb re-analysed the RT-PCR reads in MiXCR, keeping a single row per CDR3 protein. Here the sample spans hundreds of thousands of distinct CDR3 sequences, 16% being singletons. The receptor was isolated from a human donor who was either an allogeneic HSCT recipient or a stem cell or donor lymphocyte infusion donor (not recorded which). It is not recorded whose cells these are; they may come from a transplant donor. The V call is TRBV7-8, the J call TRBJ1-1; D ambiguous. The sample comprised blood, either unsorted or a sorted T cell fraction (not recorded which). The DNA of the CDR3 is TGTGCCAGCAGCTTAGGTCTCGGCAGCGCCGATTCTTTCTTT. Residues: CASSLGLGSADSFF.